Reported below is one T cell receptor (beta chain). This clone was seen a handful of times. This receptor's antigen is unknown. One base away there is no much larger clone; base qualities are not given. Libraries came from the immunoSEQ multiplex PCR assay. For TCR sequencing, RNA was extracted from every sample and reverse transcribed into cDNA to serve as template. First-strand cDNA was synthesized using SuperScript III with a 2:1 mix of oligo-dT and random hexamers. A synthetic immune receptor repertoire was used to assess amplification bias, and residual bias was removed computationally. In the original analysis: Raw reads were preprocessed for error removal, and CDR3 was defined according to IMGT conventions as running from the conserved cysteine to phenylalanine. Clonality was computed by normalizing Shannon entropy by log2 of the number of productive unique TCRs and subtracting the result from 1. CD4 or CD8 identity of scalp clones was inferred by cross-referencing scalp TCRbeta sequences with sorted blood CD4 and CD8 repertoires. TCRdb retrieved this table from immuneACCESS and kept in-frame rearrangements only. Not all clones are present; in checked studies, unresolved V genes account for under half, and no reason is known for the remainder. Clonal size and the V and J genes are those of that table, whereas D and trimming came from the DNA. Counted in this sample were under 70,000 clones; roughly 60% of them appeared once. Clones ranked in the top ten supply 17% of the sample.

The time point label for this specimen denotes: baseline before oral tofacitinib. Lesional scalp punch biopsies and peripheral blood were collected from alopecia areata patients. PBMCs were isolated by density centrifugation and stained for CD3, CD4 and CD8, after which CD4+ and CD8+ T cells were sorted on a FACSAria. These data are taken from a study of CD8+ T cells in alopecia areata (dated by TCRdb to 2017 to 2018). In terms of the full investigation: The treated patients, all with moderate-to-severe alopecia areata, were enrolled in an open-label pilot trial of oral tofacitinib given at 5 to 10 mg twice daily. Patients received tofacitinib for 6 to 18 months and were then followed off drug for 6 months to check for delayed response and recurrence. To study T cell clonal expansion in alopecia areata, the researchers applied high-throughput TCRbeta sequencing to both the C3H/HeJ mouse model and human patients. On the human side, TCRbeta sequencing was run on scalp tissue and on sorted CD4+ and CD8+ peripheral blood T cells from healthy controls and from alopecia areata patients with either patchy or totalis/universalis disease. Biopsies were taken from tofacitinib-treated patients at baseline and again at 4 and 24 weeks into treatment, and several of those patients also had a later scalp biopsy. Scalp clonality was compared across normal scalp (n=4), patchy alopecia areata scalp (n=8), and alopecia totalis/universalis scalp (n=8). RNA was extracted with the PAXgene miRNA kit for fixed scalp, the miRNeasy kit for PBMCs, and the RNeasy kit for mouse skin. TCRbeta CDR3 regions were amplified by immunoSEQ multiplex PCR using 35 Vbeta forward and 13 Jbeta reverse primers. Broader findings and caveats from the paper: Compared with normal scalp, lesional scalp had higher clonality and more expanded CD8+ clones, particularly in alopecia totalis/universalis, a pattern that suggests antigenic drive. TCR sequences shared between patients were less clear than in mice, possibly partly because of HLA diversity in the patient population. Unlike mouse skin, which is dominated by gammadelta T cells, normal human skin has resident alphabeta T cells that are also sequenced, and this complicates analysis of the scalp TCR repertoire.

CDR1 and CDR2 are read off the germline V gene as SQVTM and ANQGSEA. Including the terminal cysteine and phenylalanine, the CDR3 comprises 12 residues. Solely the CDR3 DNA is kept, with 36 bases framed from the first base. V drops 4 bases and J drops 7 bases, leaving 11 bases in between. This TCR was recovered from a human donor with alopecia areata. Sequenced here: CD8+ T cells sorted from blood, sampled at week 0. The chain employs TRBV29-1 and TRBJ2-1, with a tentative D gene TRBD1 over 5 matching bases. Here the CDR3 is given as CSVVYRNNEQFF. The nucleotide sequence is TGCAGCGTTGTTTACAGGAATAATGAGCAGTTCTTC.